A selection of T cell receptor beta chains follows, all from one sample in a study of blood T cell repertoires in COVID-19. TCRdb's table, derived via immunoSEQ multiplex PCR, lists solely in-frame clones and lacks some. The table includes approximately 240,000 clones, around 82% detected once. The sample taken for sequencing was peripheral blood. The receptors shown here come from a woman older than 75 with active or convalescent COVID-19. The CDR3 runs from the conserved cysteine through the conserved F or W. The order of the fields is V gene, J gene, clone size, D gene, CDR3 protein, CDR3 DNA. A D gene is named only where the DNA matches it firmly. Expanded clones are given a class, and other clones once, few, many or no size at all.

V gene: TRBV25-1; J gene: TRBJ1-4; clone size: .; D gene: .; CDR3 protein: CASSEYERPGEKLFF; CDR3 DNA: TGTGCCAGCAGTGAATATGAGCGGCCGGGTGAAAAACTGTTTTTT
V gene: TRBV7-2; J gene: TRBJ1-5; clone size: .; D gene: TRBD1; CDR3 protein: CASSSQGARSNQPQHF; CDR3 DNA: TGTGCCAGCAGCTCCCAGGGGGCGCGTAGCAATCAGCCCCAGCATTTT
V gene: TRBV6-1; J gene: TRBJ2-5; clone size: .; D gene: TRBD2; CDR3 protein: CASSEGLVAGWETQYF; CDR3 DNA: TGTGCCAGCAGTGAAGGGTTGGTAGCGGGATGGGAGACCCAGTACTTC
V gene: TRBV2; J gene: TRBJ2-1; clone size: .; D gene: TRBD2; CDR3 protein: CASSENGRYNEQFF; CDR3 DNA: TGTGCCAGCAGTGAGAACGGGAGGTACAATGAGCAGTTCTTC
V gene: TRBV12-3/TRBV12-4; J gene: TRBJ2-5; clone size: .; D gene: TRBD1; CDR3 protein: CASRGTGGVTQYF; CDR3 DNA: TGTGCCAGCAGGGGGACAGGGGGGGTGACCCAGTACTTC
V gene: TRBV4-2; J gene: TRBJ1-3; clone size: .; D gene: .; CDR3 protein: CASSPRQGLSSGNTIYF; CDR3 DNA: TGTGCCAGCAGCCCCCGTCAGGGGCTTAGCTCTGGAAACACCATATATTTT
V gene: TRBV6-4; J gene: TRBJ1-6; clone size: .; D gene: TRBD1; CDR3 protein: CASSAETGPSPLHF; CDR3 DNA: TGTGCCAGCAGTGCCGAGACAGGGCCCTCACCCCTCCACTTT
V gene: TRBV10-2; J gene: TRBJ2-2; clone size: once; D gene: .; CDR3 protein: CASSDQGRGGELFF; CDR3 DNA: TGCGCCAGCAGTGATCAGGGAAGGGGCGGGGAGCTGTTTTTT
V gene: TRBV27; J gene: TRBJ1-6; clone size: .; D gene: TRBD1; CDR3 protein: CASSLFGTGSGNSPLHF; CDR3 DNA: TGTGCCAGCAGTTTATTCGGGACAGGGTCGGGGAATTCACCCCTCCACTTT
V gene: TRBV7-9; J gene: TRBJ1-1; clone size: .; D gene: .; CDR3 protein: CASSISDSNTEAFF; CDR3 DNA: TGTGCCAGCAGCATTTCGGACAGCAACACTGAAGCTTTCTTT
V gene: TRBV6-6; J gene: TRBJ1-6; clone size: .; D gene: .; CDR3 protein: CASSYSQRFPLHF; CDR3 DNA: TGTGCCAGCAGTTACAGTCAGCGATTCCCCCTCCACTTT
V gene: TRBV29-1; J gene: TRBJ1-4; clone size: .; D gene: .; CDR3 protein: CSVVGREAEKLFF; CDR3 DNA: TGCAGCGTTGTAGGTAGAGAGGCTGAAAAACTGTTTTTT
V gene: TRBV19; J gene: TRBJ2-1; clone size: few; D gene: TRBD2; CDR3 protein: CASSPPSGNPFF; CDR3 DNA: TGTGCCAGTAGTCCCCCTAGCGGGAATCCGTTCTTC
V gene: TRBV7-2; J gene: TRBJ1-1; clone size: .; D gene: .; CDR3 protein: CASSLAGPSTEAFF; CDR3 DNA: TGTGCCAGCAGTCTCGCGGGGCCCAGCACTGAAGCTTTCTTT
V gene: TRBV6-5; J gene: TRBJ1-5; clone size: .; D gene: TRBD1; CDR3 protein: CASLAWGQGHQPQHF; CDR3 DNA: TGTGCCAGCTTGGCCTGGGGACAGGGCCACCAGCCCCAGCATTTT
V gene: TRBV29-1; J gene: TRBJ1-2; clone size: .; D gene: .; CDR3 protein: CSTTDSLYGYTF; CDR3 DNA: TGCAGCACAACGGACAGCCTCTATGGCTACACCTTC
V gene: TRBV9; J gene: TRBJ2-5; clone size: .; D gene: .; CDR3 protein: CASSVGGWQETQYF; CDR3 DNA: TGTGCCAGCAGCGTTGGCGGGTGGCAAGAGACCCAGTACTTC
V gene: TRBV11-2; J gene: TRBJ2-5; clone size: .; D gene: TRBD2; CDR3 protein: CASSPPGTSAARDF; CDR3 DNA: TGTGCCAGCAGCCCCCCCGGGACTAGCGCGGCTAGGGACTTC
V gene: TRBV27; J gene: TRBJ1-2; clone size: .; D gene: .; CDR3 protein: CASSFGGASGGYTF; CDR3 DNA: TGTGCCAGCAGTTTTGGGGGGGCATCGGGAGGCTACACCTTC
V gene: TRBV2; J gene: TRBJ1-5; clone size: .; D gene: TRBD1; CDR3 protein: CASSESTGGKQPQHF; CDR3 DNA: TGTGCCAGCAGTGAAAGCACAGGGGGCAAGCAGCCCCAGCATTTT
V gene: TRBV19; J gene: TRBJ1-2; clone size: .; D gene: .; CDR3 protein: CASQVLLGSHGYTF; CDR3 DNA: TGTGCCAGTCAGGTTTTGCTGGGTTCGCACGGCTACACCTTC
V gene: TRBV18; J gene: TRBJ2-1; clone size: .; D gene: TRBD1; CDR3 protein: CASSPQTGDDNEQFF; CDR3 DNA: TGTGCCAGCTCACCTCAGACAGGGGACGACAATGAGCAGTTCTTC
V gene: TRBV5-6; J gene: TRBJ2-7; clone size: .; D gene: TRBD1; CDR3 protein: CASILDRRSDEQYF; CDR3 DNA: TGTGCCAGCATTCTGGACAGGAGGTCGGACGAGCAGTACTTC
V gene: TRBV15; J gene: TRBJ2-1; clone size: .; D gene: .; CDR3 protein: CATSRDPTEQFF; CDR3 DNA: TGTGCCACCAGCAGAGACCCGACAGAACAGTTCTTC
V gene: TRBV11-2; J gene: TRBJ1-1; clone size: .; D gene: .; CDR3 protein: CASSLDTSVRGAFF; CDR3 DNA: TGTGCCAGCAGCTTAGATACTTCCGTGAGGGGGGCTTTCTTT
V gene: TRBV2; J gene: TRBJ2-7; clone size: once; D gene: .; CDR3 protein: CASNRDTYEQYF; CDR3 DNA: TGTGCCAGCAACAGGGATACCTACGAGCAGTACTTC
V gene: TRBV18; J gene: TRBJ2-1; clone size: .; D gene: .; CDR3 protein: CASSPQTGLYNEQFF; CDR3 DNA: TGTGCCAGCTCACCACAAACAGGGCTTTACAATGAGCAGTTCTTC
V gene: TRBV9; J gene: TRBJ1-5; clone size: .; D gene: .; CDR3 protein: CARSGGGGVGQPQHF; CDR3 DNA: TGTGCCCGCAGCGGAGGGGGGGGCGTTGGACAGCCCCAGCATTTT
V gene: TRBV4-2; J gene: TRBJ1-6; clone size: .; D gene: .; CDR3 protein: CASSQESRGDSPLHF; CDR3 DNA: TGTGCCAGCAGCCAAGAGTCCAGGGGAGATTCACCCCTCCACTTT
V gene: TRBV5-1; J gene: TRBJ2-2; clone size: .; D gene: TRBD1; CDR3 protein: CASSLRLTGGPGELFF; CDR3 DNA: TGCGCCAGCAGCTTACGCCTGACAGGGGGCCCCGGGGAGCTGTTTTTT
V gene: TRBV10-3; J gene: TRBJ2-2; clone size: few; D gene: TRBD2; CDR3 protein: CAISDWTSGGVTGELFF; CDR3 DNA: TGTGCCATCAGTGATTGGACTAGCGGGGGGGTCACCGGGGAGCTGTTTTTT
V gene: TRBV2; J gene: TRBJ2-7; clone size: .; D gene: .; CDR3 protein: CASRKDTERTYEQYF; CDR3 DNA: TGTGCCAGCAGGAAGGACACAGAACGGACCTACGAGCAGTACTTC
V gene: TRBV5-1; J gene: TRBJ1-5; clone size: .; D gene: TRBD1; CDR3 protein: CASSPEGQYSNQPQHF; CDR3 DNA: TGCGCCAGCAGCCCCGAGGGACAGTATAGCAATCAGCCCCAGCATTTT
V gene: TRBV6-4; J gene: TRBJ1-2; clone size: once; D gene: TRBD1; CDR3 protein: CASRNGQGEGYTF; CDR3 DNA: TGTGCCAGCAGGAACGGACAGGGAGAAGGCTACACCTTC
V gene: TRBV5-1; J gene: TRBJ2-2; clone size: .; D gene: TRBD1; CDR3 protein: CASRAGTGNTGELFF; CDR3 DNA: TGCGCCAGCAGGGCCGGGACAGGGAACACCGGGGAGCTGTTTTTT
V gene: TRBV15; J gene: TRBJ1-2; clone size: .; D gene: TRBD1; CDR3 protein: CATSKIGQANYGYTF; CDR3 DNA: TGTGCCACCAGCAAGATCGGACAGGCTAACTATGGCTACACCTTC
V gene: TRBV7-8; J gene: TRBJ2-3; clone size: once; D gene: .; CDR3 protein: CASSRRGLEYTQYF; CDR3 DNA: TGTGCCAGCAGCCGCAGGGGTCTGGAATATACGCAGTATTTT
V gene: TRBV12-3/TRBV12-4; J gene: TRBJ1-5; clone size: .; D gene: TRBD1; CDR3 protein: CASRTGPNQPQHF; CDR3 DNA: TGTGCCAGCCGGACAGGGCCCAATCAGCCCCAGCATTTT
V gene: TRBV19; J gene: TRBJ1-4; clone size: .; D gene: .; CDR3 protein: CASRNTGAKNEKLFF; CDR3 DNA: TGTGCCAGTAGGAACACAGGAGCAAAGAATGAAAAACTGTTTTTT
V gene: TRBV19; J gene: TRBJ1-5; clone size: .; D gene: .; CDR3 protein: CASTFRGLTQPQHF; CDR3 DNA: TGTGCCAGTACCTTCCGGGGGTTAACTCAGCCCCAGCATTTT
V gene: TRBV5-1; J gene: TRBJ2-7; clone size: .; D gene: TRBD1; CDR3 protein: CASSLDPDRGQEQYF; CDR3 DNA: TGCGCCAGCAGCTTGGATCCGGACAGGGGGCAAGAGCAGTACTTC
V gene: TRBV6-5; J gene: TRBJ2-7; clone size: .; D gene: .; CDR3 protein: CASSYPTNRLAEQYF; CDR3 DNA: TGTGCCAGCAGTTACCCGACTAACCGCCTCGCCGAGCAGTACTTC